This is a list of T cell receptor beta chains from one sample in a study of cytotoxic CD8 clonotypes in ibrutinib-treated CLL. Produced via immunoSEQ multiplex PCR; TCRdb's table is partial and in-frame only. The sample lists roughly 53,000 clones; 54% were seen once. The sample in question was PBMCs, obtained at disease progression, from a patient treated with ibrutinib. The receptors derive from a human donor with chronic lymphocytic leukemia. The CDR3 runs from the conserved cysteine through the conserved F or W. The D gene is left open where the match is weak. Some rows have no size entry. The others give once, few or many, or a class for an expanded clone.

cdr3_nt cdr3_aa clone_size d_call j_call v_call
TGTGCCTGGCTCGGGGGATACGAGCAGTACTTC CAWLGGYEQYF few NA TRBJ2-7 TRBV30
TGTGCCAGCATGACCAACGCTAATGAAAAACTGTTTTTT CASMTNANEKLFF NA NA TRBJ1-4 TRBV6-1
TGCGCCAGCAGCGGAACCGGGACAGGGTCCCGGACAGATACGCAGTATTTT CASSGTGTGSRTDTQYF few TRBD1 TRBJ2-3 TRBV5-1
TGTGCCAGCAGAAACAGGGTTATCTATGGCTACACCTTC CASRNRVIYGYTF few NA TRBJ1-2 TRBV2
TGTGCCACCTACGGGAGTAGGCAGTACTTC CATYGSRQYF few NA TRBJ2-7 TRBV10-3
TGTGCCAGCACGTCCCCCGGGACCCCCTCCTACGAGCAGTACTTC CASTSPGTPSYEQYF NA NA TRBJ2-7 TRBV28
TGTGCCAGCAGCTCTCGACAGGGTGGGAATTCACCCCTCCACTTT CASSSRQGGNSPLHF NA TRBD1 TRBJ1-6 TRBV7-9
TGTGCCAGCAGACCGACAGGGGCCGGGGAGCTGTTTTTT CASRPTGAGELFF NA TRBD1 TRBJ2-2 TRBV27
TGTGCCAGCAGTGTTAGCGGGGGGGCAGGAGAGCAGTTCTTC CASSVSGGAGEQFF NA TRBD2 TRBJ2-1 TRBV2
TGTGCCAGCAGCTTAGCAGCCGGCCAAGAAGCTTTCTTT CASSLAAGQEAFF NA NA TRBJ1-1 TRBV7-6
TGTGCCAGTAGTATGGGGACAGGGTTTGGCTACACCTTC CASSMGTGFGYTF NA TRBD1 TRBJ1-2 TRBV19
TGCGCCAGCAGCTTGGGTTCAATAAGCACAGATACGCAGTATTTT CASSLGSISTDTQYF NA NA TRBJ2-3 TRBV5-1
TGTGCCAGCAGTTCCCTCGGACAGGGCGGCCGGGAGCTGTTTTTT CASSSLGQGGRELFF few TRBD1 TRBJ2-2 TRBV28
TGCAGCGTTTGGGACTGGTCAGATACGCAGTATTTT CSVWDWSDTQYF NA NA TRBJ2-3 TRBV29-1
TGTGCCAGCAGAGAGACGGACAGTAATTCACCCCTCCACTTT CASRETDSNSPLHF few NA TRBJ1-6 TRBV19
TGTGCCAGCACCTTGGACAGACTGAACACTGAAGCTTTCTTT CASTLDRLNTEAFF NA NA TRBJ1-1 TRBV7-2
TGTGCCAGCAGTTACGCGACAGGGTTGGGCGGCTACACCTTC CASSYATGLGGYTF few TRBD1 TRBJ1-2 TRBV6-5
TGTGCCAGTAGCGACCGGGGAACCCAGCATTTT CASSDRGTQHF many NA TRBJ1-5 TRBV19
TGTGCCAGCAGGACCGCTACTAGCGGGGTCTACGAGCAGTACTTC CASRTATSGVYEQYF NA TRBD2 TRBJ2-7 TRBV7-2
TGTGCCAGCAGTCGCCAGGGGCAGTGGACAGATACGCAGTATTTT CASSRQGQWTDTQYF few NA TRBJ2-3 TRBV27
TGTGCCAGCAGTTACGAAACGGAAGCTTTCTTT CASSYETEAFF NA NA TRBJ1-1 TRBV6-5
TGTGCCAGCAGCGGATCCTTAGCGGGAGGTCCCTACAATGAGCAGTTCTTC CASSGSLAGGPYNEQFF NA TRBD2 TRBJ2-1 TRBV9
TGCGCCAGCAGCTACCAGGGGGACTCTGGAAACACCATATATTTT CASSYQGDSGNTIYF NA TRBD1 TRBJ1-3 TRBV5-1
TGCGCCAGCAGCATGACGGGACAGTCGAACACTGAAGCTTTCTTT CASSMTGQSNTEAFF NA TRBD1 TRBJ1-1 TRBV5-1
TGTGCCAGCAGTTACGCGGGACAGATCATCTACGAGCAGTACTTC CASSYAGQIIYEQYF NA NA TRBJ2-7 TRBV6-5
TGCGCCAGCAGCCAAGCCCGGTTCTACGAGCAGTACTTC CASSQARFYEQYF NA NA TRBJ2-7 TRBV4-1
TGTGCCACCAGCAGGCCTACCGGGACTTACTCCTACGAGCAGTACTTC CATSRPTGTYSYEQYF NA NA TRBJ2-7 TRBV15
TGTGCCTGGAGTGTAATAGCGGGGCCACAAGAGACCCAGTACTTC CAWSVIAGPQETQYF NA TRBD2 TRBJ2-5 TRBV30
TGTGCCAGCAGTGAGGGGACAGGGGAAGCTTTCTTT CASSEGTGEAFF few TRBD1 TRBJ1-1 TRBV2
TGTGCCAGCAGCGTAGCTGGGGGACAGGGACCAGATACGCAGTATTTT CASSVAGGQGPDTQYF NA TRBD1 TRBJ2-3 TRBV9
TGTGCCAGCAGTGGAGGAGGCATCTCTGGAAACACCATATATTTT CASSGGGISGNTIYF few NA TRBJ1-3 TRBV9
TGTGCCAGCAGTGGCTACAGGGCGGAGGAGGATGAAAAACTGTTTTTT CASSGYRAEEDEKLFF NA NA TRBJ1-4 TRBV25-1
TGTGCCAGTAGTATGAAGGGGCGGAACACTGAAGCTTTCTTT CASSMKGRNTEAFF few NA TRBJ1-1 TRBV19
TGTGCCAGCAGTTCCGTTGGGGGCCATGAGCAGTTCTTC CASSSVGGHEQFF NA NA TRBJ2-1 TRBV28
TGTGCCAGCAGCCGTGCGAGCAGGGATGGCTACACCTTC CASSRASRDGYTF few NA TRBJ1-2 TRBV7-9
TGTGCCAGCAGCTCAGGGCTAGCGATTGGCAATGAGCAGTTCTTC CASSSGLAIGNEQFF few NA TRBJ2-1 TRBV7-8
TGTGCCAGCAGTCGTCTCTCTAATCAGGCCTACGAGCAGTACTTC CASSRLSNQAYEQYF NA NA TRBJ2-7 TRBV7-2
TGTGCCTCGGGACGGAACACCTACGAGCAGTACTTC CASGRNTYEQYF NA NA TRBJ2-7 TRBV19
TGTGCCACCAGCAGAAGAAACACCGGACAGGGAGAAAAACTGTTTTTT CATSRRNTGQGEKLFF NA TRBD1 TRBJ1-4 TRBV15
TGTGCCAGCTCACCATCCGGGGGGCGGTCCTACGAGCAGTACTTC CASSPSGGRSYEQYF many NA TRBJ2-7 TRBV18
TGTGCCAGCTCACCACCGGAGACTGCGACAGATACGCAGTATTTT CASSPPETATDTQYF NA NA TRBJ2-3 TRBV18
TGTGCCAGCAGCTCCCCCAACTACTATGGCTACACCTTC CASSSPNYYGYTF NA NA TRBJ1-2 TRBV28
TGTGCCGGGGGACGTAACACGAACACCGGGGAGCTGTTTTTT CAGGRNTNTGELFF NA NA TRBJ2-2 TRBV30
TGTGCCAGCAGCAAACAGGGGGTGAACGAGCAGTACTTC CASSKQGVNEQYF NA NA TRBJ2-7 TRBV21-1
TGCGCCAGCAGCCAAGAATGGTCGGGGATAAATGAGCAGTTCTTC CASSQEWSGINEQFF NA NA TRBJ2-1 TRBV4-3
TGTGCCAGCAGGAGAGGAGACAGGGACACCGGGGAGCTGTTTTTT CASRRGDRDTGELFF NA TRBD1 TRBJ2-2 TRBV28
TGTGCCTGGACCGGGACTTCCTACGAGCAGTACTTC CAWTGTSYEQYF NA NA TRBJ2-7 TRBV30
TGTGCCAGTACCCTAGAGGGCACTAACTATGGCTACACCTTC CASTLEGTNYGYTF NA NA TRBJ1-2 TRBV19
TGTGCCAGCAGCTTAGGAGGGACTAGCGGCACAGATACGCAGTATTTT CASSLGGTSGTDTQYF NA TRBD2 TRBJ2-3 TRBV11-3
TGCGCCAGCAGCCGGGACACAACGAACACCGGGGAGCTGTTTTTT CASSRDTTNTGELFF few NA TRBJ2-2 TRBV5-1
TGCGCCAGCAGCTTGGGAGCGAGTTACGGTGGAAACACCATATATTTT CASSLGASYGGNTIYF NA NA TRBJ1-3 TRBV5-1
TGTGCCAGCAGTACTACTTACGAGGCTGAAAAACTGTTTTTT CASSTTYEAEKLFF once NA TRBJ1-4 TRBV25-1
TGTGCCAGCAGCGAGGTCGGGACAGGGAACAACTACGAGCAGTACTTC CASSEVGTGNNYEQYF NA TRBD1 TRBJ2-7 TRBV7-2
TGCGCCAGCAGCAACCGGGACGGAAATTCACCCCTCCACTTT CASSNRDGNSPLHF NA NA TRBJ1-6 TRBV5-1
TGTGCCAGCAGAAAGGAGGAGGACTATGGCTACACCTTC CASRKEEDYGYTF medium-sized NA TRBJ1-2 TRBV25-1
TGTGCCAGCAGCTTAGCGGACAATCAGCCCCAGCATTTT CASSLADNQPQHF few NA TRBJ1-5 TRBV7-9
TGTGCCAGCAGCCCTGGGAGTGGAATTGGAGATCCGAACACCGGGGAGCTGTTTTTT CASSPGSGIGDPNTGELFF once NA TRBJ2-2 TRBV11-3
TGTGCCAGCTCACCAGGTGAAAAACTGTTTTTT CASSPGEKLFF NA NA TRBJ1-4 TRBV18
TGCGCCAGCAGCTTGGGTTTCGGGAGGAACACTGAAGCTTTCTTT CASSLGFGRNTEAFF NA NA TRBJ1-1 TRBV5-1